One and the same sample provided the 13 T cell receptor beta chains below, sequenced in a study of shared clonotypes between healthy human individuals. The assay was immunoSEQ multiplex PCR, and TCRdb's table has in-frame clones only and misses some. The profile covers hundreds of thousands of clones, with approximately 79% appearing a single time and roughly 1.8% taken by the ten largest. Specimen: memory CD4+ T cells sorted from blood. Subset here: CD45RA-negative fraction. These receptors came from a woman aged 25 to 39 in good health.

The V call is TRBV4-1, the J call TRBJ2-3, with D maybe TRBD2 (6 bases). The CDR3 runs 16 residues. CDR1 MGHRA and CDR2 YSYEKL come from the germline V gene. Between the trimmed V and J ends, which lost 3 bases and 5 bases, there was a span of 18 bases. CDR3 in DNA: TGCGCCAGCAGCCAGAAACCTCGGACTACCCTAGATACGCAGTATTTT. This codes for CASSQKPRTTLDTQYF.

The CDR3 DNA reads TGTGCCAGCAGTTTCACGACTAGCGGGGAATACAATGAGCAGTTCTTC. Translated: CASSFTTSGEYNEQFF. V gene TRBV27 combines with J gene TRBJ2-1; 11 bases map to TRBD2. Germline loops: CDR1 MNHEY, CDR2 SMNVEV (reference sequence). This CDR3 is built from 16 residues. Losses at the gene ends were 3 bases for V and 4 bases for J; bases not matched to a gene: 5.

The genes are TRBV5-1 and TRBJ2-3; 8 positions match TRBD1. This CDR3 spans 16 amino acids. In germline, CDR1 is SGHRS, CDR2 YFSETQ. The J segment lost 0 bases and the V segment lost 0 bases, leaving 3 bases of the junction unmatched. The CDR3 protein is CASSLAGGFSTDTQYF. Here the CDR3 DNA reads TGCGCCAGCAGCTTGGCAGGGGGCTTTAGCACAGATACGCAGTATTTT.

The chain has TRBV5-4 and TRBJ2-2, with 7 bases aligning to TRBD2. V lost 0 bases, J lost 4 bases, and 6 bases stayed unmatched. This CDR3 has 16 amino acids. Germline loops: CDR1 SGHNT, CDR2 YYREEE (reference sequence). CDR3 sequence: CASSLGSGGPTGELFF. The CDR3 region has the DNA TGTGCCAGCAGCTTGGGATCGGGAGGACCCACCGGGGAGCTGTTTTTT.

The chain carries TRBV6-1 and TRBJ2-7, with D possibly TRBD2 on 6 matching bases. Germline assignment: CDR1 MNHNS and CDR2 SASEGT. This CDR3 is built from 14 residues. The ends were cut back, 7 bases at V and 2 bases at J, with 15 bases in the middle. CDR3 bases: TGTGCCAGCACCCCCGGCGGGATCGCCTACGAGCAGTACTTC. Translating it yields CASTPGGIAYEQYF.

This clone appeared once. This chain connects TRBV6-8 to TRBJ2-7, with TRBD1 identical over 9 bases. CDR1 is MNHGY and CDR2 is SAAAGT in the germline V gene. The length of the CDR3 is 17 residues. V lost 5 bases to trimming and J lost 2 bases; unmatched junction nucleotides: 13. CDR3 region: CASSRTGDYNFTYEQYF. CDR3 sequence (DNA): TGTGCCAGCAGTCGGACAGGGGACTATAACTTCACCTACGAGCAGTACTTC.

V and J are TRBV20-1 and TRBJ2-7, with unresolved D. Germline V lookup: CDR1 DFQATT, CDR2 SNEGSKA (reference sequence). The CDR3 spans 11 residues. V lost 8 bases and J lost 5, with 13 bases in between. This CDR3 is CSPVRSHEQYF. The CDR3 DNA reads TGCAGTCCGGTTAGGAGCCACGAGCAGTACTTC.

This sequence joins TRBV7-9 and TRBJ1-3, with 7 bases matching TRBD1. Germline trimming cut 11 bases from V and 4 bases from J; bases unmatched to any gene: 11. CDR3 length equals 14 residues. In germline, CDR1 is SEHNR, CDR2 FQNEAQ (reference sequence). CDR3 sequence: CAAESGTDGNTIYF. The CDR3 nucleotides read TGTGCCGCAGAATCCGGGACAGACGGAAACACCATATATTTT. The entire variable domain, with the rest obtained from reference TRBV7-9 and TRBJ1-3, is as follows: DTGVSQNPRHKITKRGQNVTFRCDPISEHNRLYWYRQTLGQGPEFLTYFQNEAQLEKSRLLSDRFSAERPKGSFSTLEIQRTEQGDSAMYLCAAESGTDGNTIYFGEGSWLTVV.

The chain combines TRBV18 with TRBJ1-5; 7 bases agree with TRBD1. The CDR3 has 14 amino acids. Germline V CDR1 and CDR2: KGHSH, LQKENI. J was trimmed by 3 bases and V by 3 bases; bases with no gene match: 2. The CDR3 coding sequence is TGTGCCAGCTCACCGGGACAGCACAATCAGCCCCAGCATTTT. Translated: CASSPGQHNQPQHF. The complete variable domain, with remaining parts taken from reference TRBV18 and TRBJ1-5, reads NAGVMQNPRHLVRRRGQEARLRCSPMKGHSHVYWYRQLPEEGLKFMVYLQKENIIDESGMPKERFSAEFPKEGPSILRIQQVVRGDSAAYFCASSPGQHNQPQHFGDGTRLSIL.

The CDR3 reads CAISEFDRGPYEQYF. DNA for the CDR3: TGTGCCATCAGTGAGTTTGACAGGGGCCCGTACGAGCAGTACTTC. V is TRBV10-3 and J is TRBJ2-7; 8 bases agree with TRBD1. V dropped 1 base and J dropped 4; count of bases not matched to a gene: 6. The CDR3 covers 15 residues. Germline CDR1 is ENHRY and CDR2 is SYGVKD.

The chain has TRBV4-1 and TRBJ2-4, with 8 positions matching TRBD1. CDR3 size: 16 residues. Germline CDR1 MGHRA, CDR2 YSYEKL. V shed 4 bases and J 5 bases; nucleotides not matched to a gene: 10. CDR3 nucleotide sequence: TGCGCCAGCAGCCCGGACAGGGTTAGAGGTCAAAACATTCAGTACTTC. This sequence encodes CASSPDRVRGQNIQYF.

The CDR3 here is CASSPTALQWSGANVLTF. For the CDR3, the DNA is TGTGCCAGCAGCCCGACAGCCCTACAGTGGTCTGGGGCCAACGTCCTGACTTTC. The chain recombines TRBV27 with TRBJ2-6, with a weak D call TRBD1 (5 bases). Trimming took off 6 bases at V and 1 base at J, with 19 bases between the two ends. From germline, CDR1 is MNHEY and CDR2 SMNVEV (reference sequence). The length of the CDR3 is 18 residues.

This chain uses TRBV28 with TRBJ1-1; D gene uncertain. The germline V and J ends were trimmed by 0 bases and 0 bases, with 5 bases remaining between them. CDR3 length: 14 residues. The germline CDR1 and CDR2 sequences are MDHEN and SYDVKM. CDR3 nucleotides: TGTGCCAGCAGTTTATGGCAGTTGAACACTGAAGCTTTCTTT. Translated: CASSLWQLNTEAFF.